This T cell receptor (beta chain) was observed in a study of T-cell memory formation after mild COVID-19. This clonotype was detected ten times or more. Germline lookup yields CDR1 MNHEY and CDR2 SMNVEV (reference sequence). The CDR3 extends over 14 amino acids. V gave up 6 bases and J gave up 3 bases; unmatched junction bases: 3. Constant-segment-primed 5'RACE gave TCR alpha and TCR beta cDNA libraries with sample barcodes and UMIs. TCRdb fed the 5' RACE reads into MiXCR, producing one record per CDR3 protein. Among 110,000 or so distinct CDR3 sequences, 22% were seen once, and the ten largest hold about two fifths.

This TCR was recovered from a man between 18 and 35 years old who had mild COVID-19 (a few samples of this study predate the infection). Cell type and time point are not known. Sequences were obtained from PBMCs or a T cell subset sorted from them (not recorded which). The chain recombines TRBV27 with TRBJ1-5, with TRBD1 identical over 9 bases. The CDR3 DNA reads TGTGCCAGCAGGGAACAGGGGGCCAATCAGCCCCAGCATTTT. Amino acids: CASREQGANQPQHF.